This T cell receptor beta chain emerged from a study of T-cell reconstitution after alpha-beta-depleted transplantation in children. Study-wide results and limits: Diversity of TCRbeta at day 60 was high in some patients, arising from surviving recipient T cells and thymic progenitors. Several hundred graft clones that had expanded were reportedly the source of alpha-beta T cells about two months after transplant. Newly made T cells mostly supplied T-cell counts and diversity one year after transplant.

Unique molecular identifiers were incorporated when the TCRbeta library was constructed. TCRdb redid the calling of the PCR reads with MiXCR, one entry per CDR3 protein. This repertoire shows over 150,000 distinct CDR3 sequences, around 7% found once; its top ten account for just over 5.5%. The table lists this clonotype with a few counts. The antigen is undetermined. Per germline, CDR1 MNHEY and CDR2 SMNVEV (reference sequence). V lost 7 bases, J lost 4 bases, and 22 bases lay in between. The CDR3 runs 17 residues. The chain uses TRBV27 and TRBJ2-2; a possible D gene is TRBD2 (5 bases). The sample consisted of PBMCs, taken before TCRalphabeta/CD19-depleted stem cell transplant. The sequence derives from a boy younger than 10 with acute lymphoblastic leukemia, due to receive a stem cell transplant. The CDR3 DNA is TGTGCCAGCACCATAATACTAGGCGTCGGTGGCACCGGGGAGCTGTTTTTT. This gives the protein CASTIILGVGGTGELFF.